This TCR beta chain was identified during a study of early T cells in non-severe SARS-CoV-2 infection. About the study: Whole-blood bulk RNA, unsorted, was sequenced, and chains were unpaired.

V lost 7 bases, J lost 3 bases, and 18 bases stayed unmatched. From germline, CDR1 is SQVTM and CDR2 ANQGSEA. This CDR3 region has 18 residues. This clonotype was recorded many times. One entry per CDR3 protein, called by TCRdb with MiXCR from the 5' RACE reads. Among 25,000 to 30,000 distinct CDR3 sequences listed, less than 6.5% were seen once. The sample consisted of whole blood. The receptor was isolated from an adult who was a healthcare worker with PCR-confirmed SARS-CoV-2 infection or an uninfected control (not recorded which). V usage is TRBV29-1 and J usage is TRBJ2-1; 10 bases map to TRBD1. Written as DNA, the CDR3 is TGCAGCGCCGCGGGACAGGGGAACCCACCGGGTTACTACAATGAGCAGTTCTTC. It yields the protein CSAAGQGNPPGYYNEQFF.